The source of this T cell receptor (beta chain) is a study of blood T cell repertoires in COVID-19. Whole-study context: Samples of COVID-19 (acute and convalescent) were obtained from the United States, Italy and Spain. PBMCs, B-cell-depleted T cells, or T cells provided the cDNA or gDNA that made up the material.

CDR1 is SGHRS and CDR2 is YFSETQ in the germline V gene. The CDR3 has 13 residues. V gave up 4 bases and J gave up 5 bases, with 11 bases separating them. Generated by immunoSEQ multiplex PCR, the TCRdb table keeps only in-frame clones and is missing some. The sample comprises roughly 250,000 clones, approximately 82% of which are singletons, and under 5.5% rests with the top ten. Sequences were obtained from peripheral blood. V is TRBV5-1 and J is TRBJ2-3; no clear D. The sequence derives from a woman older than 75 with active or convalescent COVID-19. DNA of the CDR3: TGCGCCAGCAGCGATTATACGGGAGATACGCAGTATTTT. It encodes CASSDYTGDTQYF.